These 32 T cell receptor beta chains were sequenced from one sample in a study of Graves' ophthalmopathy and Graves' hyperthyroidism. Amplification of the TCR beta CDR3 regions used RNA transcripts (as template). HTBI-primed first-round RT-PCR preceded second-round multiplex PCR. One entry per CDR3 protein results from TCRdb running MiXCR on the multiplex PCR reads. This table has more than 1,000,000 distinct CDR3 sequences, roughly two fifths appearing once. Sequencing was done on a sample of peripheral blood or thyroid tissue (not recorded which). These receptor sequences come from an adult man with Graves' hyperthyroidism.

Concerning this clonotype: A much bigger clone sits one base away, suggesting this may be a read error. V is TRBV7-2 and J is TRBJ2-7; perhaps TRBD1 as D (5 bases). V lost 3 bases and J 9 bases, leaving 18 bases between the germline ends. Germline assignment: CDR1 SGHTA and CDR2 FQGNSA. The CDR3 spans 14 residues. The CDR3 bases are TGTGCCAGCAGCTTCTCCCCCAGGGCAGACGGGCAGTACTTC. The encoded protein is CASSFSPRADGQYF.

As for this clonotype: Just one base apart from a much larger clone, this may be a read error. V is TRBV12-3 or TRBV12-4 and J is TRBJ1-6; D is ambiguous. V was cut by 8 bases and J by 5 bases, with 13 bases left in between. The CDR3 has 14 residues. The CDR3 loop reads CASELQGNNSPLHF. In nucleotides, the CDR3 is TGTGCCAGCGAGCTGCAAGGGAATAATTCACCCCTCCACTTT.

The rearrangement links TRBV6-5 to TRBJ2-7; D ambiguous. Germline V lookup: CDR1 MNHEY, CDR2 SVGAGI. V lost 11 bases and J lost 6, with 17 bases in between. The CDR3 runs 12 residues. The CDR3 DNA sequence: TGTGCCTCACGCGGTCGGGTCGGCGAGCAGTACTTC. Translated: CASRGRVGEQYF.

The sample holds many counts of this clonotype. The V and J genes are TRBV19 and TRBJ1-4; no clear D gene. The length of the CDR3 is 13 residues. Germline lookup yields CDR1 LNHDA and CDR2 SQIVND (reference sequence). Trimming took 7 bases from V and 5 from J, leaving 11 bases between them. The CDR3 coding sequence is TGTGCCAGTATGGCAGCTCCAAATGAAAAACTGTTTTTT. Its translation: CASMAAPNEKLFF.

This clonotype was counted ten times or more. V gene TRBV10-3 combines with J gene TRBJ1-2, with a tentative D call TRBD1 (5 bases). V shed 6 bases and J shed 9 bases, with 17 bases lying between them. This CDR3 comprises 13 residues. Per the germline V gene, CDR1 is ENHRY and CDR2 is SYGVKD. Written as DNA, the CDR3 is TGTGCCATCAGGGCTTGGGACTCAGGGAGCTACACCTTC. Its protein is CAIRAWDSGSYTF.

This clonotype came up many times. The chain combines TRBV19 with TRBJ1-6; a possible D gene is TRBD1 (5 bases). Germline loops: CDR1 LNHDA, CDR2 SQIVND (reference sequence). V shed 4 bases and J shed 0 bases, with 19 bases lying between them. The CDR3 runs to 19 residues. CDR3 sequence (DNA): TGTGCCAGTAGTAACCTCTGGACGGGGGAAAGCTCCTATAATTCACCCCTCCACTTT. It encodes CASSNLWTGESSYNSPLHF.

The CDR3 spells CASSLDGRGRTEAFF. CDR3 bases: TGCGCCAGCAGCTTGGATGGCAGGGGGAGAACTGAAGCTTTCTTT. The chain uses TRBV5-1 and TRBJ1-1, with TRBD1 matching over 7 bases. The germline gives CDR1 SGHRS, CDR2 YFSETQ. CDR3 length: 15 amino acids. The ends lost 0 bases at V and 5 bases at J; junction bases unmatched: 7.

Ten or more counts support this clonotype. This chain's CDR3 is CASSLGWGLAFF. For the CDR3, the DNA is TGTGCCAGCAGTTTGGGTTGGGGTTTGGCTTTCTTT. V usage is TRBV12-3 or TRBV12-4 and J usage is TRBJ1-1; no clear D. The CDR3 runs 12 residues. V was shortened by 3 bases and J by 11 bases, with 13 bases between the two germline ends.

This clonotype occurred many times. The chain recombines TRBV5-6 with TRBJ2-7; 8 positions match TRBD1. This CDR3 has 16 amino acids. V lost 0 bases to trimming and J lost 6 bases; unmatched junction nucleotides: 11. Germline V gene sequence: CDR1 SGHDT, CDR2 YYEEEE. The CDR3 DNA follows: TGTGCCAGCAGCTTGGCGCTACAGGGGGAAGAACGCGAGCAGTACTTC. It specifies CASSLALQGEEREQYF. Filled out from reference TRBV5-6 and TRBJ2-7, the complete variable domain reads DAGVTQSPTHLIKTRGQQVTLRCSPKSGHDTVSWYQQALGQGPQFIFQYYEEEERQRGNFPDRFSGHQFPNYSSELNVNALLLGDSALYLCASSLALQGEEREQYFGPGTRLTVT.

This clonotype was recorded at least ten times. The rearrangement joins TRBV7-2 to TRBJ1-6, with D hard to call. This CDR3 is 15 amino acids long. Deletions cut 1 base from V and 8 bases from J, with 12 bases between. CDR1 SGHTA and CDR2 FQGNSA come from the germline V gene. CDR3 in amino acids: CASSLGARQYSPLHF. Here the CDR3 DNA reads TGTGCCAGCAGCTTAGGGGCCCGTCAGTATTCACCCCTCCACTTT.

This clonotype was seen a handful of times. The genes are TRBV11-2 and TRBJ2-2; possibly TRBD2 for D (6 bases). Germline lookup yields CDR1 SGHAT and CDR2 FQNNGV. With 5 bases removed from V and 2 bases from J, the gap between germline ends came to 15 bases. CDR3 length equals 16 residues. CDR3 DNA: TGTGCCAGCAGCCGGGACTCGACTGCAAACACCGGGGAGCTGTTTTTT. Translating gives CASSRDSTANTGELFF.

About this clonotype: A read error is likely, as this CDR3 ends without the conserved phenylalanine or tryptophan. The DNA of the CDR3 is TGTGCCAGCAGCCAAATCCGTGGTGAAGCTTTCTCT. Translating gives CASSQIRGEAFS. The V and J genes are TRBV7-2 and TRBJ1-1, with D unclear. Trimming removed 5 bases at V and 7 bases at J, with 11 bases between. Germline lookup yields CDR1 SGHTA and CDR2 FQGNSA. This CDR3 region has 12 residues.

This clonotype was recorded at least ten times. The chain carries TRBV7-8 and TRBJ2-5; TRBD1 matches at 7 bases. V lost 4 bases, J lost 5 bases, and 7 bases stayed unmatched. CDR1 and CDR2 from the germline V gene are SGHVS and FQNEAQ. This CDR3 has 14 residues. The CDR3 region has the DNA TGTGCCAGCAGCTGGGACAGCCCTGGGGAGACCCAGTACTTC. Its protein product is CASSWDSPGETQYF.

This clonotype was observed at least ten times. This chain joins TRBV15 and TRBJ2-7; D gene uncertain. The CDR3 sequence is 13 residues long. Trimming removed 5 bases from V and 2 bases from J, with 10 bases in between. Germline V gives CDR1 LNHNV, CDR2 YYDKDF (reference sequence). The CDR3: CATSLHYTYEQYF. As DNA, the CDR3 is TGTGCCACCAGCCTACATTATACCTACGAGCAGTACTTC. Combining the CDR3 with reference TRBV15 and TRBJ2-7 gives the whole variable domain DAMVIQNPRYQVTQFGKPVTLSCSQTLNHNVMYWYQQKSSQAPKLLFHYYDKDFNNEADTPDNFQSRRPNTSFCFLDIRSPGLGDTAMYLCATSLHYTYEQYFGPGTRLTVT.

A remark on this clonotype: Being one base from a much bigger clone, this may be a read error. The chain combines TRBV10-3 with TRBJ2-7, with D perhaps matching TRBD2 (6 bases). In germline, CDR1 is ENHRY, CDR2 SYGVKD. CDR3 length: 18 residues. The CDR3: CAIRDPAGFGRLSYERYF. Written as DNA, the CDR3 is TGTGCCATCAGGGACCCGGCGGGATTTGGGCGACTTTCCTACGAGCGGTACTTC.

This clonotype came up a few times. This chain connects TRBV7-2 to TRBJ2-5; D call uncertain. Per the germline V gene, CDR1 is SGHTA and CDR2 is FQGNSA. V lost 5 bases to trimming and J lost 5 bases, with 9 bases between them. The CDR3 is made up of 12 amino acids. CDR3 DNA sequence: TGTGCCAGCAGCCCGCCGGTTGAGACCCAGTACTTC. This translates into CASSPPVETQYF. Variable domain in full (rest from reference TRBV7-2 and TRBJ2-5): GAGVSQSPSNKVTEKGKDVELRCDPISGHTALYWYRQSLGQGLEFLIYFQGNSAPDKSGLPSDRFSAERTGGSVSTLTIQRTQQEDSAVYLCASSPPVETQYFGPGTRLLVL.

This clonotype appeared many times. The rearrangement uses TRBV9 and TRBJ2-7, with D possibly being TRBD1 (5 bases). Trimming shortened V by 4 bases and J by 2 bases, and 16 bases separated the two germline ends. Germline loops: CDR1 SGDLS, CDR2 YYNGEE. CDR3 length: 15 amino acids. CDR3 sequence: CASSPHAGPTYEQYF. CDR3 sequence (DNA): TGTGCCAGCAGCCCACACGCAGGGCCTACCTACGAGCAGTACTTC.

The genes are TRBV11-2 and TRBJ2-2, with D possibly being TRBD1 (6 bases). CDR1 and CDR2 from the germline V gene are SGHAT and FQNNGV. The CDR3 is made up of 17 amino acids. Trimming took off 5 bases at V and 6 bases at J, with 22 bases between the two ends. CDR3 in DNA: TGTGCCAGCAGCCAAGACGAACAGGGACAAGGGCCCGGGGAGCTGTTTTTT. Its translation: CASSQDEQGQGPGELFF.

The V call is TRBV7-6, the J call TRBJ2-5; D is possibly TRBD2 (6 bases). Germline loops: CDR1 SGHVS, CDR2 FNYEAQ. The CDR3 has 15 amino acids. V was shortened by 5 bases and J by 2 bases, with 15 bases between the two germline ends. The CDR3 DNA reads TGTGCCAGCAGCGCATCTCCAGGGACTCAAGAGACCCAGTACTTC. This encodes CASSASPGTQETQYF.

The V and J genes are TRBV6-2 or TRBV6-3 and TRBJ2-7; 7 positions match TRBD2. The V segment lost 8 bases and the J segment 0 bases; nucleotides outside the gene matches: 7. Germline CDR1 reads MNHEY; CDR2 reads SVGEGT. CDR3 length: 14 amino acids. As DNA, the CDR3 is TGTGCCAGCGGAGAAGCGGGGACCTCCTACGAGCAGTACTTC. It encodes CASGEAGTSYEQYF.

Ten or more counts support this clonotype. The chain links TRBV5-1 to TRBJ2-2; the D gene is possibly TRBD1 (6 bases). In germline, CDR1 is SGHRS, CDR2 YFSETQ. This CDR3 is built from 15 residues. V was pared by 4 bases and J by 0 bases, with 10 bases between. CDR3 nucleotide sequence: TGCGCCAGCAGCCCGACAGGCGCGAACACCGGGGAGCTGTTTTTT. Translation: CASSPTGANTGELFF.

This clonotype was found many times. The J gene is TRBJ2-7, the V gene TRBV7-9, with D maybe TRBD1 (5 bases). V dropped 5 bases and J dropped 6 bases, with 14 bases sitting between them. The germline V gene has CDR1 SEHNR and CDR2 FQNEAQ (reference sequence). CDR3 length equals 13 residues. The CDR3 DNA sequence: TGTGCCAGCAGCCCGCCCGGCAGGGCCGAGCAGTACTTC. Translating gives CASSPPGRAEQYF.

The table lists this clonotype with many counts. The chain couples TRBV20-1 to TRBJ2-7; 11 positions agree with TRBD2. Germline V gene sequence: CDR1 DFQATT, CDR2 SNEGSKA (reference sequence). V trimming: 8 bases; J trimming: 1 base; junction bases outside the gene matches: 4. The CDR3 contains 13 residues. Written as DNA, the CDR3 is TGCAGTCTCGGGACTAGCGGATCCTACGAGCAGTACTTC. It specifies CSLGTSGSYEQYF.

Notes on this clonotype: A read error is possible here, since a much larger clone lies one base away. The gene calls are TRBV11-1 and TRBJ1-2; 7 positions match TRBD1. J was trimmed by 7 bases and V by 6 bases; bases with no gene match: 17. Germline V gives CDR1 SGHAT, CDR2 FQDESV (reference sequence). The CDR3 totals 16 residues. The DNA of the CDR3 is TGTGCCAGCAGGCCCCGCGGGACAGCCAGTTCGGGTGGCTACACCTTC. It specifies CASRPRGTASSGGYTF.

This clonotype occurred many times. The chain recombines TRBV7-2 with TRBJ1-5; possibly TRBD1 for D (5 bases). Germline CDR1 reads SGHTA; CDR2 reads FQGNSA. This CDR3 comprises 15 residues. V shed 1 base and J shed 4 bases, with 11 bases lying between them. The CDR3 sequence: CASSLDQGMNQPQHF. CDR3 DNA sequence: TGTGCCAGCAGCTTAGATCAGGGAATGAATCAGCCCCAGCATTTT. Using reference TRBV7-2 and TRBJ1-5 for the parts outside the CDR3, the full variable domain is GAGVSQSPSNKVTEKGKDVELRCDPISGHTALYWYRQSLGQGLEFLIYFQGNSAPDKSGLPSDRFSAERTGGSVSTLTIQRTQQEDSAVYLCASSLDQGMNQPQHFGDGTRLSIL.

This clonotype was observed many times. The V gene is TRBV19, the J gene TRBJ1-2; weak D call: TRBD1 (5 bases). Germline CDR1 LNHDA, CDR2 SQIVND (reference sequence). V shed 7 bases and J shed 0 bases, with 12 bases lying between them. This CDR3 comprises 14 residues. The CDR3 bases are TGTGCCAGTAAAAATCAGGGACCTAACTATGGCTACACCTTC. This translates into CASKNQGPNYGYTF.

This clonotype has ten or more counts. At one end the junction does not follow the germline gene, possibly because of a read error. The rearrangement joins TRBV11-2 to TRBJ1-1, with 7 bases that match TRBD1. The CDR3 totals 12 residues. In germline, CDR1 is SGHAT, CDR2 FQNNGV. The DNA of the CDR3 is TGTGCCAGCAGCTTGGGTGGCAGGGGGTTGCACTTT. This sequence encodes CASSLGGRGLHF. The variable domain in full, completed from reference TRBV11-2 and TRBJ1-1, reads EAGVAQSPRYKIIEKRQSVAFWCNPISGHATLYWYQQILGQGPKLLIQFQNNGVVDDSQLPKDRFSAERLKGVDSTLKIQPAKLEDSAVYLCASSLGGRGLHFGQGTRLTVV.

The sample holds many counts of this clonotype. V and J are TRBV20-1 and TRBJ1-5; a possible D gene is TRBD1 (5 bases). The germline V gene has CDR1 DFQATT and CDR2 SNEGSKA (reference sequence). V dropped 6 bases and J dropped 7 bases, with 13 bases sitting between them. The CDR3 is 12 amino acids. This CDR3 is CSAGEGSQPQHF. The CDR3 bases are TGCAGTGCCGGGGAGGGGTCCCAGCCCCAGCATTTT.

This clonotype was seen repeatedly, ten times or more. The V call is TRBV12-3 or TRBV12-4, the J call TRBJ1-2, with TRBD1 identical over 7 bases. The CDR3 is 14 amino acids. J was trimmed by 7 bases and V by 5 bases; bases with no gene match: 10. The CDR3 sequence is CASSPPNQGGGYTF. The CDR3 DNA follows: TGTGCCAGCAGTCCACCAAATCAGGGGGGTGGCTACACCTTC.

In its sample, this clonotype was seen once. A much larger clone differs from this one at a single base, so this may be a read error. The chain uses TRBV7-2 and TRBJ2-5, with TRBD1 as a possible D gene (6 bases). The V and J ends lost 5 bases and 5 bases respectively, with 21 bases between them. Germline V gives CDR1 SGHTA, CDR2 FQGNSA. The CDR3 is 16 amino acids. The DNA of the CDR3 is TGTGCCAGCAGCCTAATTCCAGGGGACGCCGGGGAGACCCAGTACTTC. It encodes CASSLIPGDAGETQYF.

This clonotype showed up just once. At one end the junction does not follow the germline gene, possibly because of a read error. Here the CDR3 DNA reads TGTGCCAGCAGTTACTCCGGGACAATCTCCACCACCACCGGGGAGCTGTTTTTT. It yields the protein CASSYSGTISTTTGELFF. The rearrangement joins TRBV10-2 to TRBJ2-2, with D tentatively TRBD1 (6 bases). CDR3 length equals 18 residues. The germline gives CDR1 WSHSY, CDR2 SAAADI.

The chain combines TRBV2 with TRBJ1-5, with TRBD1 as a possible D gene (6 bases). The CDR3 sequence is 14 residues long. V lost 6 bases to trimming and J lost 6 bases, with 15 bases between them. Germline V gene lookup returns CDR1 SNHLY and CDR2 FYNNEI. CDR3 in DNA: TGTGCCAGCAGGCGCGGGGGCTTGGGTCAGCCCCAGCATTTT. Residues: CASRRGGLGQPQHF.